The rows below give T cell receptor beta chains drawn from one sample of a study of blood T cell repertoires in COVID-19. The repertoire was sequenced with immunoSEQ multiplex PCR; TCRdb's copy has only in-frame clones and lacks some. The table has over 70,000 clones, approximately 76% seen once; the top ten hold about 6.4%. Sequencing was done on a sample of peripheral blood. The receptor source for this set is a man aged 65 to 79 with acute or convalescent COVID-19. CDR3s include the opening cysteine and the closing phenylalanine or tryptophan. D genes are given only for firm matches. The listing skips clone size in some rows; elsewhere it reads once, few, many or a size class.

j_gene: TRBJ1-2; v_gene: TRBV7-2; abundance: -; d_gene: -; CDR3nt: TGTGCCAGCAGCTTTGGGGGGGTCGGCTACACCTTC; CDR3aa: CASSFGGVGYTF
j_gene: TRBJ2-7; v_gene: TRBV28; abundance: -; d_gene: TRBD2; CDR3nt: TGTGCCAGCAGTTTATGGTACGAAACAGGCGCCGGCGGGAGTAGGTCGGGGGAGCAGTACTTC; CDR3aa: CASSLWYETGAGGSRSGEQYF
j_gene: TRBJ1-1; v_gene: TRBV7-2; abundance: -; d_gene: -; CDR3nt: TGTGCCAGCAGCTTCATACTGGGGGGCACTGAAGCTTTCTTT; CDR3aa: CASSFILGGTEAFF
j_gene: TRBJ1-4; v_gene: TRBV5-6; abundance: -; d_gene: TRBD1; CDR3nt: TGTGCCAGCAGCGGAGGGACAGGGGGCGCAGAGAAACTGTTTTTT; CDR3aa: CASSGGTGGAEKLFF
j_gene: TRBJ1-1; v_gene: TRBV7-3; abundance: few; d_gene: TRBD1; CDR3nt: TGTGCCAGCAGCCCCGGACAGGGAAGTGAAGCTTTCTTT; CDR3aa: CASSPGQGSEAFF
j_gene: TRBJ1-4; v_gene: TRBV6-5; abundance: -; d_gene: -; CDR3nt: TGTGCCAGCAGGGACGGCGGGGAAAAACTGTTTTTT; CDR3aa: CASRDGGEKLFF
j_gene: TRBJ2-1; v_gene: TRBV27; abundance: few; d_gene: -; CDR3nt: TGTGCCAGCAGTTTCCTCAATGAGCAGTTCTTC; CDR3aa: CASSFLNEQFF
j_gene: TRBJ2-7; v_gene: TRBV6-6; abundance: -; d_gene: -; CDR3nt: TGTGCCAGCACCGACCGGGACACCTTGGGCGAGCAGTACTTC; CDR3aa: CASTDRDTLGEQYF
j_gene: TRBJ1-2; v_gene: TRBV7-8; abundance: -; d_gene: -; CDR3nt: TGTGCCAGCAGCTTAGCCCCCAGGGCATATGGCTACACCTTC; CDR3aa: CASSLAPRAYGYTF
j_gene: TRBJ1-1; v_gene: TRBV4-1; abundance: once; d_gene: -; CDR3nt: TGCGCCAGCAGCCTCCAGCGGTTGAACACTGAAGCTTTCTTT; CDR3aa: CASSLQRLNTEAFF
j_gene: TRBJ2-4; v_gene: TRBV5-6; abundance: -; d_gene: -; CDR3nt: TGTGCCAGCAGCTTTTATGGCACGGGAGCCAAAAACATTCAGTACTTC; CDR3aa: CASSFYGTGAKNIQYF
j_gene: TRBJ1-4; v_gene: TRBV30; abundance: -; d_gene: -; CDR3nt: TGTGCCTGGAGCCCGAACAGAGCAACTAATGAAAAACTGTTTTTT; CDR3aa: CAWSPNRATNEKLFF
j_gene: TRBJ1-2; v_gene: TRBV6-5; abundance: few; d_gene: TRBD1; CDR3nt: TGTGCCAGCAGTCGAGACAGGGACTATGGCTACACCTTC; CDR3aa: CASSRDRDYGYTF
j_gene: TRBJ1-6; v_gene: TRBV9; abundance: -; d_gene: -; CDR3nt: TGTGCCAGCAGCGCCCTCCTAGAACCCCTCCACTTT; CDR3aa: CASSALLEPLHF
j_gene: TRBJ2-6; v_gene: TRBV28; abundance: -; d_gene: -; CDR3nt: TGTGCCAGCCTTAACTCTGGGGCCAACGTCCTGACTTTC; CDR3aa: CASLNSGANVLTF
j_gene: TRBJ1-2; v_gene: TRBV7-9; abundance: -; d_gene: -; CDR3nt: TGTGCCAGCAGCTTAGGTTGGGGGGTGAACTATGGCTACACCTTC; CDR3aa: CASSLGWGVNYGYTF
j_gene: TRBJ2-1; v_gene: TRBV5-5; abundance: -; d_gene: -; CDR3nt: TGTGCCAGCAGCCCTAGAACCCTAGCGACCCCCTACAATGAGCAGTTCTTC; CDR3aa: CASSPRTLATPYNEQFF
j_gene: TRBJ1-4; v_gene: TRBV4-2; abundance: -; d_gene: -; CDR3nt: TGTGCCAGCAGCCAACTTGGAGGAGGGAGGGGCTCAACTAATGAAAAACTGTTTTTT; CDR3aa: CASSQLGGGRGSTNEKLFF
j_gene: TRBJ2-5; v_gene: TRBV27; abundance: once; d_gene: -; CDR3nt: TGTGCCAGCAGTTTATACCCAGAATCAGAGACCCAGTACTTC; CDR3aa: CASSLYPESETQYF
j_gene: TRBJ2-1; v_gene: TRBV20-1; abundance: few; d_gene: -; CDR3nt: TGCAGTGGGCGGGGATCCAATGAGCAGTTCTTC; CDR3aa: CSGRGSNEQFF
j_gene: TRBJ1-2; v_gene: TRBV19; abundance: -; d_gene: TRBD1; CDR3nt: TGTGCCAGTAGTGGGGACAGGGTAAAGCCCGATGGCTACACCTTC; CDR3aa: CASSGDRVKPDGYTF
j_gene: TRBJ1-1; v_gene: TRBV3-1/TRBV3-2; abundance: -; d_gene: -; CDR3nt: TGTGCCAGCAGCCAAGAGGAATACTATGGGGCTTTCTTT; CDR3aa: CASSQEEYYGAFF